This T cell receptor beta chain was profiled in a study of blood T cells in healthy people across ages. Study-level background: Per two T cells, template switching captured roughly one barcoded beta molecule.

The CDR3 runs to 17 residues. The germline gives CDR1 SGHVS, CDR2 FNYEAQ. Unmatched junction bases numbered 8, after V lost 1 base and J lost 6 bases. Whole-study results and caveats: The study lacked donor CMV status, which possibly confounded expanded clonotype changes.

Each sample had at least 6 million PBMCs isolated. Alongside a J-beta primer mix, a sample-barcoded 5' primer served in a second PCR lasting roughly 7 to 11 cycles. Every individual sample yielded 3 million or more paired-end reads (each containing CDR3). TCRdb redid the calling of the 5' RACE reads with MiXCR, one entry per CDR3 protein. The sample shows 850,000 to 1,000,000 distinct CDR3 sequences, about 51% of them seen only once. Points on this clonotype: Its antigen is not identified.

Input material: blood. This TCR derives from a woman aged 60-75 years in good health. The chain combines TRBV7-6 with TRBJ2-7; TRBD2 aligns across 14 bases. CDR3 region: CASSLEWGLAGASEQYF. CDR3 coding DNA: TGTGCCAGCAGCTTAGAGTGGGGACTAGCGGGAGCCTCCGAGCAGTACTTC.